Each of the 29 T cell receptor beta chains below was sequenced from the same sample in a study of naive and memory T cell subsets. These TCRs' antigens remain unknown. The study's findings and limits: Possibly reflecting memory cells re-expressing CD45RA, a few larger clonotypes occurred in naive repertoires, especially CD8.

Two oligonucleotides, mixed equimolar, formed the beta constant-region primer covering TRBC1 and TRBC2. Nested alpha and beta constant-region primers with the SP2 primer drove four PCR rounds on ligated cDNA. TCRdb re-called the UMI-ligation and nested PCR reads with MiXCR, one entry per CDR3 protein. This repertoire shows around 100,000 distinct CDR3 sequences, 13% to 15% found once; its top ten account for 2.5% to 3%. The sample taken for sequencing was naive CD8+ T cells from blood. The source of these receptors is a human donor in good health.

The chain carries TRBV12-3 or TRBV12-4 and TRBJ2-1; the match to TRBD2 covers 12 bases. This CDR3 has 16 amino acids. J was trimmed by 9 bases and V by 4 bases; bases with no gene match: 10. CDR3 sequence (DNA): TGTGCCAGCAGTTCCCCGAGACTAGCGGGGGCGTTTGAGCAGTTCTTC. Protein product: CASSSPRLAGAFEQFF.

In this sample, this clonotype turned up a few times. The V gene is TRBV6-6, the J gene TRBJ1-4; D remains ambiguous. This CDR3 is built from 18 residues. The V gene lost 6 bases and the J gene lost 7 bases, with 27 bases spanning the gap. Looked up from germline, CDR1 is MNHNY and CDR2 is SVGAGI (reference sequence). The CDR3 is CASSPTTMDAGGTEKLFF. The CDR3 region has the DNA TGTGCCAGCAGCCCCACCACCATGGATGCGGGTGGAACTGAAAAACTGTTTTTT.

This clonotype has just a few counts. V and J are TRBV2 and TRBJ2-1; D may be TRBD1 (6 bases). The germline CDR1 and CDR2 sequences are SNHLY and FYNNEI. This CDR3 spans 14 amino acids. V was cut by 11 bases and J by 0 bases, with 14 bases left in between. Here the CDR3 reads CAGKDSNSYNEQFF. Here the CDR3 DNA reads TGTGCCGGTAAGGACAGTAACTCCTACAATGAGCAGTTCTTC. The complete variable domain, with remaining parts taken from reference TRBV2 and TRBJ2-1, reads EPEVTQTPSHQVTQMGQEVILRCVPISNHLYFYWYRQILGQKVEFLVSFYNNEISEKSEIFDDQFSVERPDGSNFTLKIRSTKLEDSAMYFCAGKDSNSYNEQFFGPGTRLTVL.

This clonotype came up many times. The genes are TRBV7-2 and TRBJ1-6; possible D gene TRBD1, 6 bases. Trimming removed 4 bases at V and 4 bases at J, with 17 bases between. The CDR3 is 17 amino acids. Germline V gives CDR1 SGHTA, CDR2 FQGNSA. This CDR3 reads CASSSFPSQGYNSPLHF. The CDR3 nucleotides are TGTGCCAGCAGCTCGTTCCCCTCCCAGGGGTATAATTCACCCCTCCACTTT.

The sample holds a few counts of this clonotype. The chain links TRBV4-2 to TRBJ1-1; a weak D match, TRBD1 (5 bases). The CDR3 covers 16 residues. Looked up from germline, CDR1 is LGHNA and CDR2 is YNFKEQ. Trimming removed 1 base from V and 0 bases from J, with 12 bases in between. CDR3 region: CASSQAAGTVNTEAFF. The CDR3 DNA sequence: TGTGCCAGCAGCCAAGCGGCAGGGACCGTGAACACTGAAGCTTTCTTT.

A few counts support this clonotype. The V gene is TRBV15, the J gene TRBJ1-1; the D gene is possibly TRBD1 (6 bases). CDR3 size: 14 residues. Trimming shortened V by 1 base and J by 2 bases, and 8 bases separated the two germline ends. Germline assignment: CDR1 LNHNV and CDR2 YYDKDF (reference sequence). CDR3 amino acids: CATSRAGVNTEAFF. DNA of the CDR3: TGTGCCACCAGCAGAGCAGGGGTAAACACTGAAGCTTTCTTT. Supplemented by reference TRBV15 and TRBJ1-1, the full variable domain reads DAMVIQNPRYQVTQFGKPVTLSCSQTLNHNVMYWYQQKSSQAPKLLFHYYDKDFNNEADTPDNFQSRRPNTSFCFLDIRSPGLGDTAMYLCATSRAGVNTEAFFGQGTRLTVV.

The J gene is TRBJ2-3, the V gene TRBV4-3; D gene unclear. The CDR3 runs to 14 residues. Trimming cost V 0 bases and J 1 base, with 5 bases left between them. CDR1 is LGHNA, CDR2 YSLEER, per germline. The CDR3 sequence is CASSQDLGTDTQYF. The CDR3 DNA is TGCGCCAGCAGCCAAGATTTGGGCACAGATACGCAGTATTTT.

The V gene is TRBV30, the J gene TRBJ1-2, with TRBD1 as a possible D gene (6 bases). Germline V gives CDR1 GTSNPN, CDR2 SVGIG (reference sequence). CDR3 length: 15 amino acids. V was clipped by 0 bases and J by 4 bases, with 15 bases between them. CDR3 DNA: TGTGCCTGGAGTGTACCCCGGGCAGGGGCCTATGGCTACACCTTC. Translation gives CAWSVPRAGAYGYTF.

V and J are TRBV4-1 and TRBJ1-1; D gene unclear. Germline CDR1 and CDR2: MGHRA and YSYEKL. The V end lost 0 bases, the J end lost 0 bases, and 14 bases lay between the germline ends. The CDR3 has 17 amino acids. In DNA form, the CDR3 reads TGCGCCAGCAGCCAAGATACCCAGAAAGGCATGAACACTGAAGCTTTCTTT. Encoded protein: CASSQDTQKGMNTEAFF.

The chain uses TRBV24-1 and TRBJ2-3; tentatively, D is TRBD1 or TRBD2 (5 bases each). The CDR3 consists of 18 residues. V was pared by 2 bases and J by 0 bases, with 17 bases between. Germline V CDR1 and CDR2: KGHDR, SFDVKD. The CDR3 DNA follows: TGTGCCACCAGTGATTCCGGATGGATCGAGGGGAGCACAGATACGCAGTATTTT. Protein product: CATSDSGWIEGSTDTQYF.

This clonotype was counted at least ten times. The chain joins TRBV13 to TRBJ2-3; TRBD1 is a possible D gene (5 bases). The CDR3 totals 12 residues. Trimming stripped 7 bases from V and 3 bases from J, with 8 bases between. Germline values: CDR1 PRHDT, CDR2 FYEKMQ (reference sequence). The CDR3 bases are TGTGCCAGCACTCAGGGAACAGATACGCAGTATTTT. As protein: CASTQGTDTQYF. Supplemented by reference TRBV13 and TRBJ2-3, the full variable domain reads AAGVIQSPRHLIKEKRETATLKCYPIPRHDTVYWYQQGPGQDPQFLISFYEKMQSDKGSIPDRFSAQQFSDYHSELNMSSLELGDSALYFCASTQGTDTQYFGPGTRLTVL.

V is TRBV10-2 and J is TRBJ2-5; possible D gene TRBD2, 5 bases. The CDR3 spans 14 residues. CDR1 and CDR2 from the germline V gene are WSHSY and SAAADI. V was cut by 3 bases and J by 5 bases, with 13 bases left in between. The CDR3 sequence: CASSEGLPPETQYF. The CDR3 nucleotides read TGCGCCAGCAGTGAAGGACTGCCACCGGAGACCCAGTACTTC.

This clonotype has more than one count but fewer than ten. The rearrangement links TRBV7-9 to TRBJ2-7; perhaps TRBD2 as D (6 bases). This CDR3 is built from 15 residues. The germline V gene encodes CDR1 SEHNR and CDR2 FQNEAQ (reference sequence). The V and J ends lost 7 bases and 5 bases respectively, with 21 bases between them. Here the CDR3 reads CASISTSSTGDEQYF. In nucleotides, the CDR3 is TGTGCCAGCATCAGTACCTCGTCTACGGGGGACGAGCAGTACTTC.

This sequence joins TRBV27 and TRBJ1-1, with 7 bases lining up with TRBD1. The CDR3 loop spans 15 amino acids. J lost 2 bases, V lost 3 bases, and 6 bases had no gene match. The germline V gene encodes CDR1 MNHEY and CDR2 SMNVEV (reference sequence). The chain's CDR3 is CASSLTGTLNTEAFF. The CDR3 DNA is TGTGCCAGCAGTTTGACAGGGACTCTTAACACTGAAGCTTTCTTT.

The V call is TRBV6-2 or TRBV6-3, the J call TRBJ2-1; no firm D call. The ends were cut back, 3 bases at V and 7 bases at J, with 10 bases in the middle. The germline V gene encodes CDR1 MNHEY and CDR2 SVGEGT. The CDR3 totals 13 residues. CDR3 loop: CASSYETRNEQFF. CDR3 bases: TGTGCCAGCAGTTATGAGACGAGGAATGAGCAGTTCTTC.

The rearrangement joins TRBV4-3 to TRBJ2-7; perhaps TRBD1 as D (6 bases). The CDR3 has 16 residues. Trimming shortened V by 1 base and J by 7 bases, and 20 bases separated the two germline ends. Looked up from germline, CDR1 is LGHNA and CDR2 is YSLEER. CDR3 sequence: CASSQARVTGVGEQYF. The CDR3, as DNA: TGCGCCAGCAGCCAAGCCCGGGTGACAGGTGTCGGAGAGCAGTACTTC.

This chain connects TRBV7-9 to TRBJ2-7, with TRBD1 identical over 8 bases. The CDR3 has 14 residues. Germline CDR1 SEHNR, CDR2 FQNEAQ (reference sequence). V trimming: 5 bases; J trimming: 3 bases; junction bases outside the gene matches: 6. The CDR3 is CASSATGEFYEQYF. The CDR3 DNA reads TGTGCCAGCAGCGCGACAGGGGAGTTCTACGAGCAGTACTTC.

The rearrangement links TRBV27 to TRBJ1-2; no firm D call. V was trimmed by 5 bases and J by 1 base, leaving 5 bases between them. Germline values: CDR1 MNHEY, CDR2 SMNVEV (reference sequence). The CDR3 contains 12 residues. For the CDR3, the DNA is TGTGCCAGCAGTCCCAATAACTATGGCTACACCTTC. The encoded protein is CASSPNNYGYTF.

This clonotype appeared a few times. This chain links TRBV6-5 with TRBJ2-3; D is undetermined. CDR3 length: 13 amino acids. CDR1 is MNHEY and CDR2 is SVGAGI in the germline V gene. V lost 2 bases and J 8 bases, leaving 11 bases between the germline ends. The CDR3 DNA is TGTGCCAGCAGTTACAGGCTAGACGGTACGCAGTATTTT. It specifies CASSYRLDGTQYF.

This chain connects TRBV20-1 to TRBJ2-7; no clear D. The germline CDR1 and CDR2 sequences are DFQATT and SNEGSKA (reference sequence). The CDR3 contains 13 residues. CDR3 in DNA: TGCAGCCCACGGCTGACTCCGTCCTACGAGCAGTACTTC. Its protein is CSPRLTPSYEQYF.

This clonotype was detected many times. DNA of the CDR3: TGTGCCAGCAGTTTACCCCAGGCAGGGTATAATTCACCCCTCCACTTT. This encodes CASSLPQAGYNSPLHF. The genes are TRBV12-3 or TRBV12-4 and TRBJ1-6, with D perhaps matching TRBD1 (5 bases). This CDR3 has 16 amino acids. Deletions cut 2 bases from V and 4 bases from J, with 12 bases between.

The chain carries TRBV3-1 and TRBJ2-7, with D maybe TRBD2 (6 bases). CDR1 and CDR2 from the germline V gene are LGHDT and YNNKEL (reference sequence). The CDR3 loop spans 14 amino acids. The V and J ends lost 4 bases and 2 bases respectively, with 12 bases between them. CDR3 sequence: CASSLSRDPYEQYF. The CDR3 DNA follows: TGTGCCAGCAGCCTTTCGCGGGACCCCTACGAGCAGTACTTC.

Remarks on this clonotype: A much larger clone sits a single nucleotide away, making a read error possible. The chain combines TRBV28 with TRBJ2-1; D is uncertain. Germline V gene data show CDR1 as MDHEN and CDR2 as SYDVKM. This CDR3 region has 19 residues. The V end lost 1 base, the J end lost 5 bases, and 24 bases lay between the germline ends. Here the CDR3 reads CASSLFASFLPPVNNEQFF. In DNA, the CDR3 is TGTGCCAGCAGTTTATTCGCTAGTTTTCTGCCACCCGTCAACAATGAGCAGTTCTTC.

A few counts support this clonotype. This chain uses TRBV4-3 with TRBJ2-7; the match to TRBD1 covers 7 bases. The CDR3 loop spans 16 amino acids. Looked up from germline, CDR1 is LGHNA and CDR2 is YSLEER. Losses at the gene ends were 5 bases for V and 1 base for J; bases not matched to a gene: 11. In nucleotides, the CDR3 is TGCGCCAGCAGCAGAGACCGGGACAGTGTGTCCTACGAGCAGTACTTC. Amino acid sequence: CASSRDRDSVSYEQYF.

This clonotype was observed a few times. The chain joins TRBV13 to TRBJ1-1; D not resolved. The CDR3 extends over 13 amino acids. The V and J ends lost 6 bases and 3 bases respectively, with 11 bases between them. CDR1 is PRHDT and CDR2 is FYEKMQ in the germline V gene (reference sequence). CDR3 loop: CASRLGMDTEAFF. Here the CDR3 DNA reads TGTGCCAGCAGGTTGGGTATGGACACTGAAGCTTTCTTT.

The table lists this clonotype with a few counts. The chain employs TRBV12-3 or TRBV12-4 and TRBJ2-5; no clear D gene. Trimming took 3 bases from V and 5 from J, leaving 7 bases between them. This CDR3 contains 12 residues. The CDR3 sequence: CASSFDTETQYF. In DNA form, the CDR3 reads TGTGCCAGCAGTTTTGATACGGAGACCCAGTACTTC.

This clonotype was recorded a few times. The chain employs TRBV12-3 or TRBV12-4 and TRBJ1-1, with TRBD1 matching 8 bases. The length of the CDR3 is 14 residues. Germline trimming cut 7 bases from V and 4 bases from J; bases unmatched to any gene: 8. This CDR3 is CASILLQGATEAFF. Written as DNA, the CDR3 is TGTGCCAGCATCCTCCTTCAGGGGGCCACTGAAGCTTTCTTT.

This clonotype was seen a handful of times. The chain is built from TRBV20-1 and TRBJ2-1, with D perhaps TRBD1 or TRBD2 (5 bases each). V shed 1 base and J shed 9 bases, with 13 bases lying between them. The germline V gene has CDR1 DFQATT and CDR2 SNEGSKA (reference sequence). CDR3 length equals 13 residues. CDR3 DNA: TGCAGTGCTAGAGGTCCGATTGGGGGTGAGCAGTTCTTC. It codes for CSARGPIGGEQFF.

This clonotype turned up a few times. The genes are TRBV7-9 and TRBJ1-5; tentatively, D is TRBD1 (5 bases). This CDR3 has 15 residues. Germline CDR1 reads SEHNR; CDR2 reads FQNEAQ (reference sequence). Trimming removed 0 bases from V and 5 bases from J, with 11 bases in between. The CDR3 loop reads CASSLALAGDQPQHF. For the CDR3, the DNA is TGTGCCAGCAGCTTAGCCCTGGCGGGGGATCAGCCCCAGCATTTT.